This T cell receptor (beta chain) was profiled in a study of blood T cell repertoires in COVID-19. Method: immunoSEQ multiplex PCR; TCRdb's copy keeps in-frame clones and lacks some. The sample has 300,000 to 400,000 clones; 90% to 95% are singletons. CDR1 ENHRY and CDR2 SYGVKD come from the germline V gene. Trimming took 10 bases from V and 7 from J; bases not matched to a gene: 7. The CDR3 is 13 residues long. Participants were aged about 18 to 90 years, lived in about two dozen US areas, and enrolled virtually. This clone occurred once. This clonotype originated in a woman aged 25 to 39 who had been exposed to COVID-19. The rearrangement links TRBV10-3 to TRBJ1-5; 10 nucleotides agree with TRBD1. Sequenced material: PBMCs or T cells enriched from blood (not recorded which). CDR3 DNA sequence: TGTGCCACCTCCGGGACAGGGGACCAGCCCCAGCATTTT. Translating it yields CATSGTGDQPQHF.